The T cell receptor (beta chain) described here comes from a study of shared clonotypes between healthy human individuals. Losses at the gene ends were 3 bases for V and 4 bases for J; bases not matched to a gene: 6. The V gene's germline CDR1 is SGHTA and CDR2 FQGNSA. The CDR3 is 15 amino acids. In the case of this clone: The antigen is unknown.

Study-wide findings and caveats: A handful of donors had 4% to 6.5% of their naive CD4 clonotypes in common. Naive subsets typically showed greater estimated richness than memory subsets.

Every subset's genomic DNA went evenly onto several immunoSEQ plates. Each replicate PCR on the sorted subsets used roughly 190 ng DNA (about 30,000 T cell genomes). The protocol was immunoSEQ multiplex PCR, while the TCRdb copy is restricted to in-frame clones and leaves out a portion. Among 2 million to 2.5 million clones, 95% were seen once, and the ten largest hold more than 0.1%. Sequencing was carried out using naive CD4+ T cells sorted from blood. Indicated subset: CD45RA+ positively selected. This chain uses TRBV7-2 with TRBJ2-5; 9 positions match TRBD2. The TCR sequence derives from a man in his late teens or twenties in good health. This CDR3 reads CASSFLAGAGETQYF. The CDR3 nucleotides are TGTGCCAGCAGCTTTTTAGCGGGAGCTGGAGAGACCCAGTACTTC.